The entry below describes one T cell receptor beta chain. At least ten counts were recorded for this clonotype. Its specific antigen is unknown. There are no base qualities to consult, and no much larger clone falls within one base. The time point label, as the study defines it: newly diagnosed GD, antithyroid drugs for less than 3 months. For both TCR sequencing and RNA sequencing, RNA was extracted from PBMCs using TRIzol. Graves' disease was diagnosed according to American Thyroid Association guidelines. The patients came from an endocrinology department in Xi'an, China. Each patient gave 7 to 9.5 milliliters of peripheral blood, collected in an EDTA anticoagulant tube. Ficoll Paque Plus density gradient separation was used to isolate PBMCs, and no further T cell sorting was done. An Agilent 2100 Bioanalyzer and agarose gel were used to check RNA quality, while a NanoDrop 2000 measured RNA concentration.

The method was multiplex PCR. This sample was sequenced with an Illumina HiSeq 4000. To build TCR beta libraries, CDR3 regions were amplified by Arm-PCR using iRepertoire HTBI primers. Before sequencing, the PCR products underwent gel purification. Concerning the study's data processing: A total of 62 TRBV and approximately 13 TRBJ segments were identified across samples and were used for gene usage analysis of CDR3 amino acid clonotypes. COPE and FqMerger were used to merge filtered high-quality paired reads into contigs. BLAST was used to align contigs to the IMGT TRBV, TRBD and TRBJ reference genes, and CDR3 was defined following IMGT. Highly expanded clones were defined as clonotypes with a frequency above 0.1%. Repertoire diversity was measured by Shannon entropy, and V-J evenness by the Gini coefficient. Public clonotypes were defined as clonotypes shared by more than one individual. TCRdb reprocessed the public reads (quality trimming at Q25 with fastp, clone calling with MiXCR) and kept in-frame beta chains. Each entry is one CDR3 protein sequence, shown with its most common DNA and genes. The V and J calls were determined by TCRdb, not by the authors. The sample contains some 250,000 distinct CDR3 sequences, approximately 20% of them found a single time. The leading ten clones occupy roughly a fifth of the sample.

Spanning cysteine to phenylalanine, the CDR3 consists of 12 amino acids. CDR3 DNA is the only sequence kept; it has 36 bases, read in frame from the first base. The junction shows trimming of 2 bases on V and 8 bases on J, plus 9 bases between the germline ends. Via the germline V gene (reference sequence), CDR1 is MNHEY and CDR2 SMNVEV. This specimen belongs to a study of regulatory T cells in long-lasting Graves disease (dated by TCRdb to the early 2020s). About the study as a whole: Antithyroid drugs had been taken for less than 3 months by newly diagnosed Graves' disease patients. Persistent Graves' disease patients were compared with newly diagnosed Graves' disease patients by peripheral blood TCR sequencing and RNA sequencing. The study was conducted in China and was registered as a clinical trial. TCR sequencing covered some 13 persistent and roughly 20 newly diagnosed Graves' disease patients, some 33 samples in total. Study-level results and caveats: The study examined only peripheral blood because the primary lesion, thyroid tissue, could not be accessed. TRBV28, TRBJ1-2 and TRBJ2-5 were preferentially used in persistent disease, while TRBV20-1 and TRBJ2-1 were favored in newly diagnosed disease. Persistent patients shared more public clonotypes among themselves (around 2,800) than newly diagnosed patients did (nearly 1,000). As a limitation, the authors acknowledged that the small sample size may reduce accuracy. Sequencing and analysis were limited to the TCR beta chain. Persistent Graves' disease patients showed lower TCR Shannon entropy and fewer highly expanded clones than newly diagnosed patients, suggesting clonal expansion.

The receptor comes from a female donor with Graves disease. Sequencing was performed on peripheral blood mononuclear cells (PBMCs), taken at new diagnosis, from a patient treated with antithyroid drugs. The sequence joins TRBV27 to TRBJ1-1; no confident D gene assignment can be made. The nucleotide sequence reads TGTGCCAGCAGTTTAATAGGGAGCGAAGCTTTCTTT. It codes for CASSLIGSEAFF.